Below, 23 T cell receptor beta chains from the same sample are listed, as sequenced in a study of T cells in Graves' hyperthyroidism and ophthalmopathy. Amplified regions were TCR beta CDR3 sequences from RNA transcripts. TCR CDR3 underwent first-round RT-PCR with the HTBI primer set. Using its own MiXCR run on the multiplex PCR reads, TCRdb lists one record per CDR3 protein. The sample has approximately 430,000 distinct CDR3 sequences; about 15% are singletons. The specimen was blood. The source is a woman between 18 and 29 years old with Graves' hyperthyroidism.

The rearrangement joins TRBV19 to TRBJ2-1; 14 bases match TRBD2. CDR3 size: 16 residues. Germline-derived CDR1 and CDR2 are LNHDA and SQIVND (reference sequence). The ends lost 3 bases at V and 8 bases at J; junction bases unmatched: 6. In nucleotides, the CDR3 is TGTGCCAGTAGTATTTATGGGACTAGCGGGAGCCATGAGCAGTTCTTC. Its translation: CASSIYGTSGSHEQFF.

This clonotype has a count of ten or more. The rearrangement joins TRBV13 to TRBJ1-2; no clear D. V gave up 0 bases and J gave up 5 bases, with 10 bases separating them. Germline CDR1 and CDR2: PRHDT and FYEKMQ (reference sequence). There are 14 residues in the CDR3. DNA of the CDR3: TGTGCCAGCAGCTTAGGGACAATCCTATATGGCTACACCTTC. This gives the protein CASSLGTILYGYTF.

The gene calls are TRBV6-9 and TRBJ2-7, with a possible D match to TRBD2 (5 bases). This CDR3 is built from 13 residues. V was trimmed by 3 bases and J by 3 bases, leaving 9 bases between them. Germline loops: CDR1 MNHGY, CDR2 SVAAGI. This chain's CDR3 is CASSYASRYEQYF. The CDR3 region has the DNA TGTGCCAGCAGTTACGCTAGCCGCTACGAGCAGTACTTC.

Many counts were recorded for this clonotype. The V gene is TRBV30, the J gene TRBJ2-7; D is unresolved. Germline assignment: CDR1 GTSNPN and CDR2 SVGIG (reference sequence). Deletions cut 2 bases from V and 7 bases from J, with 9 bases between. The CDR3 totals 11 residues. The DNA of the CDR3 is TGTGCCTGGAGTCTCATAGGGGAGCAGTACTTC. Residues: CAWSLIGEQYF.

In its sample, this clonotype was seen many times. Compared with germline, one end of the junction differs, possibly owing to a read error. This chain uses TRBV6-1 with TRBJ2-7; D remains ambiguous. The CDR3 spans 11 residues. Germline V CDR1 and CDR2: MNHNS, SASEGT. The CDR3 bases are TGTGCCAGCAGTAACTCCCACGAGCAGTACTTC. Translation gives CASSNSHEQYF.

A word on this clonotype: Since a much larger clone is just one base distant, this may be a read error. The chain is built from TRBV6-2 or TRBV6-3 and TRBJ2-3; TRBD2 agrees at 11 bases. The CDR3 totals 15 residues. J gave up 1 base and V 8 bases, and 5 bases lay outside the gene matches. Germline values: CDR1 MNHEY, CDR2 SVGEGT. The CDR3 DNA reads TGTGCCAGCGGAATGACTAGCGGGGGCACAGATACGCAGTATTTT. Translating it yields CASGMTSGGTDTQYF.

This clonotype showed up many times. V gene TRBV5-8 combines with J gene TRBJ1-2; D remains ambiguous. The length of the CDR3 is 12 residues. Germline V gene sequence: CDR1 SGHTS, CDR2 YDEGEE. Between the trimmed V and J ends, which lost 4 bases and 2 bases, there was a span of 6 bases. The CDR3 nucleotides read TGTGCCAGCAGCCGAAGAAACTATGGCTACACCTTC. Protein: CASSRRNYGYTF.

This clonotype was seen repeatedly, ten times or more. The V and J genes are TRBV12-3 or TRBV12-4 and TRBJ1-5, with D perhaps matching TRBD1 (6 bases). CDR3 length: 15 residues. Trimming removed 5 bases from V and 7 bases from J, with 18 bases in between. CDR3 coding DNA: TGTGCCAGCAGTCCCGGTCCAAACAGGGAGCAGCCCCAGCATTTT. Translated: CASSPGPNREQPQHF.

V and J are TRBV28 and TRBJ2-4; D ambiguous. The V gene's germline CDR1 is MDHEN and CDR2 SYDVKM. The germline V and J ends were trimmed by 6 bases and 3 bases, with 18 bases remaining between them. CDR3 length equals 16 residues. This CDR3 reads CASRTIKGSGKNIQYF. CDR3 sequence (DNA): TGTGCCAGCAGGACCATTAAAGGAAGTGGCAAAAACATTCAGTACTTC.

The chain carries TRBV19 and TRBJ1-3; 7 bases map to TRBD1. The CDR3 is 18 residues long. CDR1 is LNHDA and CDR2 is SQIVND in the germline V gene (reference sequence). The V gene end was trimmed by 5 bases and the J gene end by 0 bases; junction bases not matched to a gene: 13. CDR3 region: CASSPSTGQSYSGNTIYF. The CDR3 nucleotides are TGTGCCAGTAGTCCATCGACGGGACAGTCCTACTCTGGAAACACCATATATTTT.

This clonotype came up many times. V is TRBV27 and J is TRBJ1-1, with D possibly TRBD1 on 5 matching bases. The germline V gene has CDR1 MNHEY and CDR2 SMNVEV (reference sequence). There are 13 residues in the CDR3. V was trimmed by 4 bases and J by 1 base, leaving 7 bases between them. The DNA of the CDR3 is TGTGCCAGCAGTTCGCAGGGGAACACTGAAGCTTTCTTT. Its translation: CASSSQGNTEAFF.

The chain employs TRBV9 and TRBJ1-1; weak D call: TRBD1 (5 bases). Trimming stripped 3 bases from V and 4 bases from J, with 13 bases between. This CDR3 contains 14 residues. The V gene's germline CDR1 is SGDLS and CDR2 YYNGEE. The CDR3 protein is CASSARGGGTEAFF. The CDR3 region has the DNA TGTGCCAGCAGCGCACGCGGGGGGGGCACTGAAGCTTTCTTT.

This clonotype was detected only a few times. This chain joins TRBV4-2 and TRBJ1-1, with unresolved D. The CDR3 covers 14 residues. V shed 1 base and J shed 5 bases, with 11 bases lying between them. Germline CDR1 reads LGHNA; CDR2 reads YNFKEQ. CDR3 sequence reads: CASSQVPVVTEAFF. In DNA, the CDR3 is TGTGCCAGCAGCCAAGTCCCAGTAGTAACTGAAGCTTTCTTT.

The sample holds many counts of this clonotype. The V and J genes are TRBV28 and TRBJ2-5, with TRBD2 identical over 13 bases. CDR3 size: 17 residues. V dropped 4 bases and J dropped 4; count of bases not matched to a gene: 9. Germline V CDR1 and CDR2: MDHEN, SYDVKM. In DNA, the CDR3 is TGTGCCAGCAGTTCCCAACTAGCGGGGGGGCCCTTAGAGACCCAGTACTTC. Translated: CASSSQLAGGPLETQYF.

This chain connects TRBV12-3 or TRBV12-4 to TRBJ1-6; unclear D gene. There are 14 residues in the CDR3. With 1 base removed from V and 13 bases from J, the gap between germline ends came to 14 bases. This CDR3 is CASSLGLPFVPLHF. For the CDR3, the DNA is TGTGCCAGCAGTTTAGGGCTTCCCTTTGTCCCCCTCCACTTT.

This clonotype was detected a few times. The chain recombines TRBV7-2 with TRBJ2-5; D ambiguous. Germline V gene data show CDR1 as SGHTA and CDR2 as FQGNSA. V lost 5 bases to trimming and J lost 1 base, with 8 bases between them. The length of the CDR3 is 13 residues. The CDR3 sequence is CASSRRIQETQYF. The DNA for the CDR3 is TGTGCCAGCAGCAGACGGATCCAAGAGACCCAGTACTTC.

This clonotype has ten or more counts. V usage is TRBV18 and J usage is TRBJ2-7; TRBD2 agrees at 11 bases. The J segment lost 3 bases and the V segment lost 8 bases, leaving 9 bases of the junction unmatched. The CDR3 is 15 amino acids. The germline V gene has CDR1 KGHSH and CDR2 LQKENI. Written as DNA, the CDR3 is TGTGCCAGCAGTCCACTAGCGGGAGCAAGCTACGAGCAGTACTTC. This codes for CASSPLAGASYEQYF.

The chain recombines TRBV11-2 with TRBJ2-7; unclear D gene. The V gene lost 5 bases and the J gene lost 6 bases, with 11 bases spanning the gap. Germline V CDR1 and CDR2: SGHAT, FQNNGV. The CDR3 covers 12 residues. The DNA of the CDR3 is TGTGCCAGCAGCCCCCCGGTGGGCGAGCAGTACTTC. It encodes CASSPPVGEQYF.

This clonotype showed up many times. The genes are TRBV29-1 and TRBJ2-3; tentatively, D is TRBD2 (6 bases). V was pared by 6 bases and J by 6 bases, with 22 bases between. CDR1 SQVTM and CDR2 ANQGSEA come from the germline V gene. The CDR3 is made up of 15 amino acids. The CDR3 DNA reads as TGCAGCGTGGGGACTCGGGGTCGGATTGGGGATACGCAGTATTTT. It yields the protein CSVGTRGRIGDTQYF.

This clonotype has at least ten counts. The chain is built from TRBV2 and TRBJ1-1; no clear D gene. The CDR3 totals 17 residues. Germline V CDR1 and CDR2: SNHLY, FYNNEI. The V end was cut by 7 bases, the J end by 0 bases, with 21 bases between. The CDR3 region is CASIGIPSSTLNTEAFF. CDR3 nucleotides: TGTGCCAGCATTGGAATCCCTAGCTCCACCTTGAACACTGAAGCTTTCTTT.

V is TRBV11-2 and J is TRBJ1-4, with a weak D call TRBD1 (5 bases). Germline lookup yields CDR1 SGHAT and CDR2 FQNNGV. The CDR3 loop spans 16 amino acids. Trimming pared 1 base from V and 7 bases from J, leaving 16 bases between. Written as DNA, the CDR3 is TGTGCCAGCAGCTTAGGTCGAAGGGGTTACGGTGAAAAACTGTTTTTT. Translating gives CASSLGRRGYGEKLFF.

This clonotype was counted ten times or more. The V call is TRBV20-1, the J call TRBJ1-2; 7 bases map to TRBD1. From germline, CDR1 is DFQATT and CDR2 SNEGSKA (reference sequence). The V gene end was trimmed by 6 bases and the J gene end by 7 bases; junction bases not matched to a gene: 5. This CDR3 region has 11 residues. This CDR3 reads CSAVNRGGYTF. The CDR3 bases are TGCAGTGCCGTTAACAGGGGTGGCTACACCTTC.

The V call is TRBV7-2, the J call TRBJ1-1; 11 bases map to TRBD1. The germline V gene encodes CDR1 SGHTA and CDR2 FQGNSA. V lost 4 bases and J lost 5; bases outside the gene matches: 9. This CDR3 has 16 amino acids. In DNA, the CDR3 is TGTGCCAGCAGCTCGGACAGGGGGCGCGCAAATACTGAAGCTTTCTTT. The encoded protein is CASSSDRGRANTEAFF.